Listed below are T cell receptor beta chains from one sample, sequenced in a study of blood T cell repertoires in COVID-19. Generated by immunoSEQ multiplex PCR, the TCRdb table keeps only in-frame clones and is missing some. The table has 310,000 or so clones, 75% to 90% seen once. Material: PBMCs or T cells enriched from blood (not recorded which). Receptors were obtained from a woman in her thirties or forties who had recovered from COVID-19. Each CDR3 is given with its conserved first and last residue. The D gene is left open where the match is weak. The size field is filled for only some rows; it gives once, few, many or a size class.

clone_size j_call v_call d_call cdr3_nt cdr3_aa
NA TRBJ2-4 TRBV30 NA TGTGCCTGGAGTGTATCAGGCAAAAACATTCAGTACTTC CAWSVSGKNIQYF
NA TRBJ1-3 TRBV19 NA TGTGCCAGTAGTATTGGTCAGCTAAGCGCCATATATTTT CASSIGQLSAIYF
NA TRBJ1-2 TRBV4-3 TRBD1 TGCGCCAGCAGCCAAGAACCGGCAGGGGGCGCGATAGTCAATGGCTACACCTTC CASSQEPAGGAIVNGYTF
NA TRBJ2-1 TRBV10-3 TRBD1 TGTGCCATCAGTGAGTCGGCAGGGGGCCAAAGTGAGCAGTTCTTC CAISESAGGQSEQFF
few TRBJ2-3 TRBV2 TRBD1 TGTGCCAGCAGTGGGGACAGGGGCACCACAGATACGCAGTATTTT CASSGDRGTTDTQYF
NA TRBJ1-2 TRBV19 NA TGTGCCAGTAGTACCTTCTCCTCGGGGGGCGCGTTTTATGGCTACACCTTC CASSTFSSGGAFYGYTF
once TRBJ1-3 TRBV2 TRBD1 TGTGCCAGCAGTGATAGAGGGGGCGATGGAAACACCATATATTTT CASSDRGGDGNTIYF
few TRBJ2-5 TRBV28 TRBD2 TGTGCCAGCAGCGCGGGACTAGCGGGAGTGGAAGAGACCCAGTACTTC CASSAGLAGVEETQYF
NA TRBJ1-2 TRBV4-3 NA TGCGCCAGCAGCCAAGAAAAAGAGGGCTATGGCTACACCTTC CASSQEKEGYGYTF
NA TRBJ2-3 TRBV6-2/TRBV6-3 NA TGTGCCAGCAGTAAAGAGCTAGCGAAAGACACAGATACGCAGTATTTT CASSKELAKDTDTQYF
once TRBJ1-2 TRBV5-1 TRBD1 TGCGCCAGCAGCTTGCCCGGGACAGCCGGCGAGAGCTACACCTTC CASSLPGTAGESYTF
NA TRBJ1-1 TRBV9 NA TGTGCCAGCAGCGTAAGCGGGGGTGGGGTGGCTGAAGCTTTCTTT CASSVSGGGVAEAFF
NA TRBJ2-2 TRBV5-4 TRBD2 TGTGCCAGCAGCTATGACCCGGGACTAGCAAACACCGGGGAGCTGTTTTTT CASSYDPGLANTGELFF
NA TRBJ2-5 TRBV7-2 NA TGTGCCAGCAGCCCGCGCGGGTCGGATGTGGAGACCCAGTACTTC CASSPRGSDVETQYF
NA TRBJ2-7 TRBV11-3 TRBD2 TGTGCCAGCACCTGGGCGGGAGGGCCGAACGAGCAGTACTTC CASTWAGGPNEQYF
few TRBJ2-2 TRBV11-3 TRBD1 TGTGCCAGCAGCCCGCAGGGGGCAGGCGGGGAGCTGTTTTTT CASSPQGAGGELFF
NA TRBJ2-1 TRBV24-1 NA TGTGCCACCAGTGACGTAACCTACAATGAGCAGTTCTTC CATSDVTYNEQFF
once TRBJ1-2 TRBV30 NA TGTGCCTGGCCCAGAACAGACAGGAGCTACACCTTC CAWPRTDRSYTF
NA TRBJ1-3 TRBV9 NA TGTGCCAGCAGCTCTACCGAAAACACCATATATTTT CASSSTENTIYF
NA TRBJ1-3 TRBV3-1/TRBV3-2 TRBD1 TGTGCCAGCAGCCCATGGGGGGCAGGGGGAAGCTCTGGAAACACCATATATTTT CASSPWGAGGSSGNTIYF
NA TRBJ2-7 TRBV7-9 TRBD2 TGTGCCAGCGCTAGCGGAAACTACGAGCAGTACTTC CASASGNYEQYF
NA TRBJ2-5 TRBV4-2 TRBD1 TGTGCCAGCAGCCAAGCCCCCGGGACAGGGGGAGAGACCCAGTACTTC CASSQAPGTGGETQYF
NA TRBJ2-7 TRBV12-3/TRBV12-4 TRBD2 TGTGCCAGCAGTTTATCTAGCGGGTACGAGCAGTACTTC CASSLSSGYEQYF
NA TRBJ2-1 TRBV24-1 TRBD2 TGTGCCACCAGTGATTTACTAGCGGGGGGCTACAATGAGCAGTTCTTC CATSDLLAGGYNEQFF
NA TRBJ1-1 TRBV19 TRBD1 TGTGCCAGCGCTTGGGACAGGGGGCGGACTGAAGCTTTCTTT CASAWDRGRTEAFF
NA TRBJ2-7 TRBV4-1 TRBD2 TGCGCCAGCAGCCCCCGCTCCACGGCTAGCGGGAGCAAGGCCTACGAGCAGTACTTC CASSPRSTASGSKAYEQYF
NA TRBJ1-4 TRBV19 TRBD1 TGTGCCAGTAGTAGACAGGGTCGGATCGATGAAAAACTGTTTTTT CASSRQGRIDEKLFF